This T cell receptor beta chain appears in the sequencing data of a study of control samples from healthy donors and cancer patients. Produced via immunoSEQ multiplex PCR; TCRdb's table is partial and in-frame only. This sample has a few hundred thousand clones, with roughly 90% found just once. V was cut by 4 bases and J by 0 bases, with 12 bases left in between. Germline V gene sequence: CDR1 KGHDR, CDR2 SFDVKD. The CDR3 extends over 16 amino acids. The TCR originated in a man in his forties or fifties with head and neck cancer. The J gene is TRBJ2-1, the V gene TRBV24-1, with D unclear. Sequenced: PBMCs. As DNA, the CDR3 is TGTGCCACCAGTGACCGGACCGCTGACTCCTACAATGAGCAGTTCTTC. This sequence encodes CATSDRTADSYNEQFF.